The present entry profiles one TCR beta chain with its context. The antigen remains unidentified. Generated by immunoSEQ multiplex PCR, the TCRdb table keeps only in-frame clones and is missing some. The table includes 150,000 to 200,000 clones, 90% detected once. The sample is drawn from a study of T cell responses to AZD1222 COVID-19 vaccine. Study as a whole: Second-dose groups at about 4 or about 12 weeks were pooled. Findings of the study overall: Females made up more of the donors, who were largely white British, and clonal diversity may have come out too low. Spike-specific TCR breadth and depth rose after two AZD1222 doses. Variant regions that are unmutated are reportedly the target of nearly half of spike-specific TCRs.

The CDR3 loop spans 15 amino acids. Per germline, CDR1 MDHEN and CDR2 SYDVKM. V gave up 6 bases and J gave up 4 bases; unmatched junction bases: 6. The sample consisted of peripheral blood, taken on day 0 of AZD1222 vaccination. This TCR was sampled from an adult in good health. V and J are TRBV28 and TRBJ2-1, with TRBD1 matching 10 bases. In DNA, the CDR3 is TGTGCCAGCAGCCCCGACAGGGGGCCTTACAATGAGCAGTTCTTC. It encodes CASSPDRGPYNEQFF.